This T cell receptor beta chain was retrieved from a study of T cell responses to AZD1222 COVID-19 vaccine. The method was immunoSEQ multiplex PCR; TCRdb's version includes in-frame clones alone and lacks a portion of them. The table lists about 140,000 clones, about 89% of them singletons. Study-level findings and limits: The repertoires were collected only after the peak T cell response. White British people made up most donors, females outnumbered males, and clonal diversity was possibly underestimated.

Points on this clone: Antigen unknown.

The ends were cut back, 4 bases at V and 1 base at J, with 12 bases in the middle. The CDR3 length is 15 residues. Germline-derived CDR1 and CDR2 are SGHAT and FQNNGV. The genes are TRBV11-2 and TRBJ2-3; TRBD2 might be the D (6 bases). This clonotype was sampled from an adult in good health. The starting material was peripheral blood, obtained on day 0 of AZD1222 vaccination. This CDR3 is CASSSSASGTDTQYF. The DNA for the CDR3 is TGTGCCAGCAGCTCGTCTGCTAGCGGCACAGATACGCAGTATTTT.